The clone carrying this T cell receptor beta chain was seen only a few times. This sample was included in a study of blood T cells in healthy people across ages. V gave up 4 bases and J gave up 4 bases, with 8 bases separating them. The CDR3 contains 12 residues. Per the germline V gene, CDR1 is DFQATT and CDR2 is SNEGSKA (reference sequence). Primed by a sample-barcoded 5' primer and a J-beta primer mix, a second PCR proceeded for 7 to 11 cycles. MiXCR, applied by TCRdb to the 5' RACE reads, yields one record per CDR3 protein. Among 550,000 to 750,000 distinct CDR3 sequences, under 25% were seen once, and the ten largest hold 3% to 4.5%. PBMCs numbering at least 7 million were isolated per sample.

The clonotype comes from a man in his 70s in good health. The sample was blood. The chain recombines TRBV20-1 with TRBJ1-3; unclear D gene. In nucleotides, the CDR3 is TGCAGTGCTAAAATCGCAGGAAACACCATATATTTT. Translation: CSAKIAGNTIYF.